The clone carrying this T cell receptor beta chain showed up just a few times. TCRdb's copy holds only in-frame clones and misses some; the assay was immunoSEQ multiplex PCR. This table has over 70,000 clones, roughly 90% appearing once. This record comes from a study of blood T cell repertoires in COVID-19. Study-level background: Sources were T cells, B-cell-depleted T cells, or PBMCs; the material itself was cDNA or gDNA.

The CDR3 has 16 amino acids. Germline V gene sequence: CDR1 LGHNA, CDR2 YNFKEQ. The junction had 8 bases not matched to a gene; V was cut back by 2 bases and J by 7 bases. The sample comprised peripheral blood. V gene TRBV4-2 combines with J gene TRBJ1-2; TRBD1 matches at 12 bases. The TCR originated in an elderly woman with active or convalescent COVID-19. CDR3 amino acids: CASSQQTGTGGAGYTF. The CDR3 DNA sequence: TGTGCCAGCAGCCAACAAACCGGGACAGGGGGCGCTGGCTACACCTTC.